Listed below are T cell receptor beta chains from one sample, sequenced in a study of blood T cell repertoires in COVID-19. Sequencing used immunoSEQ multiplex PCR; TCRdb keeps in-frame clones, though not all of them. The table has about 240,000 clones, 81% seen once; the top ten hold around 7.5%. Sequencing was performed on peripheral blood. The receptors originated from a woman older than 75 with COVID-19, enrolled during active disease. Both conserved end residues are part of each CDR3. The order of the fields is V gene, J gene, clone size, D gene, CDR3 protein, CDR3 DNA. D genes are given only for firm matches. Size is omitted from some rows. Given values are once, few, many or a class for expanded clones.

>TRBV29-1|TRBJ2-5|-|-
CSVERGETQYF
TGCAGCGTGGAGAGGGGGGAGACCCAGTACTTC
>TRBV28|TRBJ1-2|-|TRBD1
CASSPGTGSSNYGYTF
TGTGCCAGCAGCCCAGGGACAGGGTCATCTAACTATGGCTACACCTTC
>TRBV7-9|TRBJ2-6|-|TRBD1
CASSSGTAFLSGANVLTF
TGTGCCAGCAGCTCCGGGACAGCCTTCCTCTCTGGGGCCAACGTCCTGACTTTC
>TRBV10-2|TRBJ1-1|-|TRBD1
CASSEQGAWEGINTEAFF
TGCGCCAGCAGTGAGCAGGGGGCATGGGAGGGGATTAACACTGAAGCTTTCTTT
>TRBV7-2|TRBJ2-5|few|TRBD2
CASSLGAAGGLETQYF
TGTGCCAGCAGCTTGGGAGCAGCGGGAGGACTAGAGACCCAGTACTTC
>TRBV6-5|TRBJ2-1|-|-
CASSYPDRLDEQFF
TGTGCCAGCAGTTACCCCGACAGGCTAGATGAGCAGTTCTTC
>TRBV3-1/TRBV3-2|TRBJ1-1|once|TRBD1
CASSLQGRVAEAFF
TGTGCCAGCAGCCTACAGGGGCGAGTGGCTGAAGCTTTCTTT
>TRBV5-4|TRBJ2-7|-|TRBD2
CASSFSSGTPYEQYF
TGTGCCAGCAGCTTTAGTAGCGGGACTCCCTACGAGCAGTACTTC
>TRBV6-6|TRBJ2-1|once|TRBD2
CASKERESYNEQFF
TGTGCCAGCAAGGAGCGGGAGTCCTACAATGAGCAGTTCTTC
>TRBV5-1|TRBJ2-2|-|-
CASSFGQSNTGELFF
TGCGCCAGCAGCTTTGGACAGTCGAACACCGGGGAGCTGTTTTTT
>TRBV5-1|TRBJ2-7|-|TRBD1
CASRRDRDRGEQYF
TGCGCCAGCAGGAGGGACAGGGACAGGGGCGAGCAGTACTTC
>TRBV6-6|TRBJ2-7|-|-
CASSRQEAEQYF
TGTGCCAGCAGTCGCCAGGAGGCCGAGCAGTACTTC